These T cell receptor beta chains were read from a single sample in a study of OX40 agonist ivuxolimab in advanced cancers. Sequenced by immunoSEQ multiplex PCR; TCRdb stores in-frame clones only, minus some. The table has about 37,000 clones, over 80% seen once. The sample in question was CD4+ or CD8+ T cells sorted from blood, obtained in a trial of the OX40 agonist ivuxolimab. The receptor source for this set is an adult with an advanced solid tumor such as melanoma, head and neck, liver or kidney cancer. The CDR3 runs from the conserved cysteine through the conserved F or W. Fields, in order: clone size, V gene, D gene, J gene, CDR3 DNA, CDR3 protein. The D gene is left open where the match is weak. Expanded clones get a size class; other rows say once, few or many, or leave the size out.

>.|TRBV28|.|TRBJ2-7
TGTGCCAGCAGTTTAGCGGAGGGGACAGTGATTTCCTACGAGCAGTACTTC
CASSLAEGTVISYEQYF
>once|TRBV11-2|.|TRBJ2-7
TGTGCCAGCAGCCTACAAGGGGGGATGAACGAGCAGTACTTC
CASSLQGGMNEQYF
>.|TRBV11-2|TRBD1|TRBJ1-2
TGTGCCAGCAGCCTAGGGACAGTCAACCCGTATGGCTACACCTTC
CASSLGTVNPYGYTF
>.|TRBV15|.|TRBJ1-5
TGTGCCACCAGCAGTTATCCGGGGGACATTTATAGCAATCAGCCCCAGCATTTT
CATSSYPGDIYSNQPQHF
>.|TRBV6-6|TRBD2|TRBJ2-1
TGTGCCAGCAGTTTGACTAGCGGGAACTACAATGAGCAGTTCTTC
CASSLTSGNYNEQFF
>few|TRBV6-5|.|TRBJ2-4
TGTGCCAGCAGTTACGTGCGGGGACCCAAAAACATTCAGTACTTC
CASSYVRGPKNIQYF
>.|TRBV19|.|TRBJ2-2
TGTGCCAGTAGTATAGGGGGCACCGGGGAGCTGTTTTTT
CASSIGGTGELFF
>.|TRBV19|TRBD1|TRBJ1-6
TGTGCCAGTAGTGCGACCGGGACAGGGCTTTCACCCCTCCACTTT
CASSATGTGLSPLHF
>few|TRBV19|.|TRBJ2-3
TGTGCCAGTAGCACAGGACCCCAGGGGACAGATACGCAGTATTTT
CASSTGPQGTDTQYF
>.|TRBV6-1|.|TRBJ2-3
TGTGCCAGCAGTCAGGTTTCGGGGGCGGCAGATACGCAGTATTTT
CASSQVSGAADTQYF
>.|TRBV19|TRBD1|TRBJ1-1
TGTGCCAGTAGTGCGACAGGGGCTTACACTGAAGCTTTCTTT
CASSATGAYTEAFF
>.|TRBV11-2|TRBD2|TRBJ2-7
TGTGCCAGCAGCTTAGCGGGTTGGGGGACTAGCGGTTCCTACGAGCAGTACTTC
CASSLAGWGTSGSYEQYF
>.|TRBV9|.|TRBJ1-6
TGTGCCAGCAGCGTCGGGACTCCTAATTCACCCCTCCACTTT
CASSVGTPNSPLHF
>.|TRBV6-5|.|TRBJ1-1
TGTGCCAGCAGCCCTCGACAGACCACTGAAGCTTTCTTT
CASSPRQTTEAFF
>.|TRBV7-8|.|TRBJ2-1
TGTGCCAGCAGCCACCCCGCCAATGAGCAGTTCTTC
CASSHPANEQFF
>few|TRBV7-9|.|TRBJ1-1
TGTGCCAGCAGCAAGGACGGACTGAACACTGAAGCTTTCTTT
CASSKDGLNTEAFF
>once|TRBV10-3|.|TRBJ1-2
TGTGCCATCAGTGAGTCCCTTTATGGCTACACCTTC
CAISESLYGYTF
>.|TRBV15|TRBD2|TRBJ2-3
TGTGCCACCAGCTCCCCCGGGGGGGCCAGCACAGATACGCAGTATTTT
CATSSPGGASTDTQYF
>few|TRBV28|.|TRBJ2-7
TGTGCCAGCAGTTTGTGGAAGGCGAGCTCCTACGAGCAGTACTTC
CASSLWKASSYEQYF
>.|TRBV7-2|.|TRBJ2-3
TGTGCCAGCAGCTTAGCCCCTAGCACAGATACGCAGTATTTT
CASSLAPSTDTQYF
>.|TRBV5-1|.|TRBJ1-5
TGCGCCAGCAGCGGGGATCCAAATCAGCCCCAGCATTTT
CASSGDPNQPQHF
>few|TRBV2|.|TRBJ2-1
TGTGCCAGCAGTGAGAGGACGAAATTGGGGCAGTTCTTC
CASSERTKLGQFF
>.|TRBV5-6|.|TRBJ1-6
TGTGCCAGCAGCTTGGGAGGGGGATCATCACCCCTCCACTTT
CASSLGGGSSPLHF
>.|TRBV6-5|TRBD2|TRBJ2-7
TGTGCCAGCAGCGATCTAGCGGGCGGCCGGGGGCAGTACTTC
CASSDLAGGRGQYF
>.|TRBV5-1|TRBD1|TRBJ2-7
TGCGCCAGCAGCCGCTCCCCAACCGGGACAGGGTCTGGGGAGCAGTACTTC
CASSRSPTGTGSGEQYF
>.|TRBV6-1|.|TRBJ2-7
TGTGCCAGCAGCCGGGACCTTGACTACGAGCAGTACTTC
CASSRDLDYEQYF
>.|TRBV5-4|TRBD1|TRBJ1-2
TGTGCCAGCGCAAACAGGGGAGTGAACTATGGCTACACCTTC
CASANRGVNYGYTF
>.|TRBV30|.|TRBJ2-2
TGTGCCTGGAGTGTAGGCCGGTTGGGGACCGGGGAGCTGTTTTTT
CAWSVGRLGTGELFF
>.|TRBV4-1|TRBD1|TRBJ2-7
TGCGCCAGCAGCCATTATGGACAGGGGGGGTCCTACGAGCAGTACTTC
CASSHYGQGGSYEQYF
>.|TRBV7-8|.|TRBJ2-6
TGTGCCAGCAGCTTAGCGCGGGTCTCTGGGGCCAACGTCCTGACTTTC
CASSLARVSGANVLTF
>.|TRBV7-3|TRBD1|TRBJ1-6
TGTGCCAGCAGCTCGGGACAGGGAGGATCACCCCTCCACTTT
CASSSGQGGSPLHF
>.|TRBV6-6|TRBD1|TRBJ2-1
TGTGCCAGCAGGACGACAGGGGGCAGGAATGAGCAGTTCTTC
CASRTTGGRNEQFF
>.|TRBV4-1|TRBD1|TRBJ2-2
TGCGCCAGCAGCCTGGGACAGGTGAACACCGGGGAGCTGTTTTTT
CASSLGQVNTGELFF
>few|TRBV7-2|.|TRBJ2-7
TGTGCCAGCAGCCGGGACCTGGAAGAGCAGTACTTC
CASSRDLEEQYF
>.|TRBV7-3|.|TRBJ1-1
TGTGCCAGCAGACAAACCGACAACTTGAACACTGAAGCTTTCTTT
CASRQTDNLNTEAFF
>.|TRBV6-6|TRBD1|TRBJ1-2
TGTGCCAGCAGCAGAATAGGGGGCGCCTATGGCTACACCTTC
CASSRIGGAYGYTF
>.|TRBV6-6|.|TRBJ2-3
TGTGCCAGCAGTTACCCACACACCGGAGGTACGCAGTATTTT
CASSYPHTGGTQYF
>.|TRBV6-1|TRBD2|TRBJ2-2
TGTGCCAGCAGTGGGACTAGCGGGAATGCCGGGGAGCTGTTTTTT
CASSGTSGNAGELFF
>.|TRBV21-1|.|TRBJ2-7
TGTGCCAGCAGCTACCCCGGGACAGGGACCGACGAGCAGTACTTC
CASSYPGTGTDEQYF
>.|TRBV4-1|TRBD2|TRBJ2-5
TGCGCCAGCAGCCCCCCCGGGACTAGCGGGAGAGAGACCCAGTACTTC
CASSPPGTSGRETQYF
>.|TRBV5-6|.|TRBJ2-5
TGTGCCAGCAGCTTGGTAGGGGGGGAGACCCAAGAGACCCAGTACTTC
CASSLVGGETQETQYF
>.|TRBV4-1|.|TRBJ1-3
TGCGCCAGCAGCCACCAAAACAGGGTAATGTACTCTGGAAACACCATATATTTT
CASSHQNRVMYSGNTIYF
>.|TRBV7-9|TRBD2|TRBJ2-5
TGTGCCAGCAGGGCTTCTGCGGGAGCTGAGACCCAGTACTTC
CASRASAGAETQYF
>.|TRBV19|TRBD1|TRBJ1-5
TGTGCCAGTAGTATAGTAGGGGGACAGGATCAGCCCCAGCATTTT
CASSIVGGQDQPQHF
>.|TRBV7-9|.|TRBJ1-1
TGTGCCAGCAGCCAAGACGGGAACACTGAAGCTTTCTTT
CASSQDGNTEAFF
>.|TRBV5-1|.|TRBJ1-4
TGCGCCAGCAGCTTTGTCGCAGGGGCAGGTGAAAAACTGTTTTTT
CASSFVAGAGEKLFF
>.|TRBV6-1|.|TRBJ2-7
TGTGCCAGCAGGGGTACCGGGACACCCTCCTACGAGCAGTACTTC
CASRGTGTPSYEQYF
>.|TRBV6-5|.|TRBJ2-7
TGTGCCAGCAGTTACCTGACCAGGGGTAAATACGAGCAGTACTTC
CASSYLTRGKYEQYF
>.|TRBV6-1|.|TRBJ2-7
TGTGCCAGCAGTCGACAGACTGCCTACGAGCAGTACTTC
CASSRQTAYEQYF
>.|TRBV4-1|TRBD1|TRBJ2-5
TGCGCCAGCAGCCGACAGGGGGAAGGAGAGGAGACCCAGTACTTC
CASSRQGEGEETQYF
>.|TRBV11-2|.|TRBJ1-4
TGTGCCAGCAGAAGCACGGGGGCAACTAATGAAAAACTGTTTTTT
CASRSTGATNEKLFF
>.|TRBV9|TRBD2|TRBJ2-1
TGTGCCAGCAGCGTAGGTGTGACTAGCGGGAGCCGTTCCTACAATGAGCAGTTCTTC
CASSVGVTSGSRSYNEQFF
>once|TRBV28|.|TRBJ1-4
TGTGCCAGCAGTTTAGGGGGCAATGAAAAACTGTTTTTT
CASSLGGNEKLFF
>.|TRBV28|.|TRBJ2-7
TGTGCCAGCAGCTCACATACCTACGAGCAGTACTTC
CASSSHTYEQYF